This TCR beta chain was sequenced in a study of T cell clonotyping in hematopoietic cell transplantation. Libraries were prepared by immunoSEQ multiplex PCR; TCRdb keeps only in-frame clonotypes and omits some of them. This table has approximately 26,000 clones, roughly 82% appearing once. This CDR3 comprises 16 residues. The germline V gene encodes CDR1 MNHNY and CDR2 SVGAGI (reference sequence). Deletions cut 0 bases from V and 0 bases from J, with 11 bases between. Regarding time point: recipient sample about 28 days before transplant, after cytoreduction. The chain links TRBV6-6 to TRBJ1-2, with D possibly being TRBD1 (6 bases). The receptor was derived from a woman aged 60 to 75 with acute myeloid leukemia. Some clones in this sample may be carry-over from other donors' samples. The input for sequencing was peripheral blood mononuclear cells, taken before stem cell transplant. CDR3 in DNA: TGTGCCAGCAGTTACTCGAGTACAGGGTCTAACTATGGCTACACCTTC. This codes for CASSYSSTGSNYGYTF.